This TCR beta chain was identified in a study of monozygotic twins with cystic fibrosis. Points on this clone: Its antigen is undetermined.

Findings and limits, study-wide: Unrelated CF individuals shared fewer identical clonotypes than monozygotic CF twins. In 13 of 16 pairs, V gene usage was closest to the co-twin's. Age, concordance and disease severity did not associate with shared CDR3 numbers. The repertoire was suggested to be naive-dominated, clonality median about 0.0094.

Germline V lookup: CDR1 ENHRY, CDR2 SYGVKD. Unmatched junction bases numbered 3, after V lost 6 bases and J lost 2 bases. The CDR3 length is 14 residues. Assay used: immunoSEQ multiplex PCR; TCRdb lists only in-frame clones, some missing. The table lists under 20,000 clones, 95% to 98% of them singletons, with 1.9% in the top ten. This clonotype originated in a woman in her 30s with cystic fibrosis. Sequenced sample: blood. This rearrangement joins TRBV10-3 to TRBJ2-2; the match to TRBD1 covers 7 bases. The CDR3 region has the DNA TGTGCCATCAGGGGGACAGCCAACACCGGGGAGCTGTTTTTT. It translates to CAIRGTANTGELFF.